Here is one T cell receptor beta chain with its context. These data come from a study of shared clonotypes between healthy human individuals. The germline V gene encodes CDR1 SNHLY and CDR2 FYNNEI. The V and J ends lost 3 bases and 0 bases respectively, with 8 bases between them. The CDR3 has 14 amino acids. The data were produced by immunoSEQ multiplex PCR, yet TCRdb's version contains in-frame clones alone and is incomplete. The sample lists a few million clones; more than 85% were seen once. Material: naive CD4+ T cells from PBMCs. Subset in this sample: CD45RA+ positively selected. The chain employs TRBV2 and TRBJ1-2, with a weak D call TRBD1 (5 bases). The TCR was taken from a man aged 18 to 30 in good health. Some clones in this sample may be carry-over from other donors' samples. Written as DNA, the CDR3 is TGTGCCAGCAGTGATGGGGGAACTAACTATGGCTACACCTTC. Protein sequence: CASSDGGTNYGYTF.